The following is a T cell receptor (beta chain) sequence with its context. This clone appeared once. The antigen it recognizes is unknown. No base-level quality is on record; no much larger clone is a single base apart. The data were obtained in a study of cytomegalovirus exposure and HLA in healthy donors (dated by TCRdb to 2017 to 2019). Regarding the study in general: According to a later analysis, one platform produced both the approximately 110 validation repertoires and the 720 or so repertoires of the first cohort. A separate validation cohort of approximately 120 different subjects was used in addition to the 666-subject first cohort. High-throughput TCR immunosequencing, statistical association of individual TCRs with disease status, and machine learning were combined to predict cytomegalovirus infection status. The study was designed to test whether signatures of past pathogen exposure could be identified by cataloging public T cell receptors. Study-wide conclusions, independent of this receptor: The authors suggested that the approach could potentially be extended to other disease states and immunological phenotypes. The validation cohort had no HLA typing available for a later analysis, so co-occurrence within that cohort was assessed over all 130 or so repertoires. In a later analysis, TCRs clustered in the first cohort were found to also tend to co-occur in the 130 or so validation repertoires, with 94% of cluster scores above 0. In vitro tests confirmed that a few of the cytomegalovirus-associated TCR beta chains recognize cytomegalovirus antigens. In the study, 150 to 200 TCR beta chains were listed as associated with cytomegalovirus. While some public TCRs were present in many individuals, most TCR sequences turned up only very rarely across donors. Cytomegalovirus status was reported to be diagnosed by the classifier with high specificity and sensitivity in both the original and validation cohorts.

The receptor library was made with the immunoSEQ multiplex PCR assay. Per the authors' processing: To diagnose cytomegalovirus status from the catalog of TCR beta chain sequences, a statistical classification framework was built. As stored in TCRdb, this immuneACCESS dataset retains in-frame rearrangements with V and J assigned. A fraction of the clones does not appear; measured against another copy, unresolved V genes explain less than half of the discrepancy, and the remainder lacks a known reason. V and J calls and clone size follow that table, whereas D and trimming were derived from the DNA. The sample table holds roughly 260,000 clones, of which 90% were seen once. 0.3% to 0.4% of the sample is held by the ten biggest clonotypes. Separate from the approximately 700-subject first cohort, the validation cohort of roughly 130 subjects was the group to which the donors belonged. The CDR3 spans 18 residues, from the cysteine through the phenylalanine. The DNA shown is the 54-base CDR3, in frame from base 1. The germline V and J ends show losses of 1 base and 3 bases respectively, and no gene match explains 12 bases of the junction. CDR1 and CDR2, per the germline V gene, are SGHVS and FQNEAQ.

The sequence joins TRBV7-8 to TRBJ1-2; 9 nucleotides in the junction match TRBD1. Sequenced: PBMCs. This TCR was recovered from a young woman in good health and CMV-seronegative. The nucleotides read TGTGCCAGCAGCTTAGACCCGGGACAGGGCTTATCAGACTATGGCTACACCTTC. It translates as CASSLDPGQGLSDYGYTF.